This record concerns one T cell receptor (beta chain) sequence. These data belong to a study of CXCR3-negative and CXCR3-positive naive CD8 T cells. The CDR3 consists of 15 residues. Germline V gives CDR1 SGHAT, CDR2 FQNNGV. Researchers prepared the TRB cDNA libraries using 5' RACE with UMI labels. After re-calling the 5' RACE reads, TCRdb lists one entry per CDR3 protein, DNA absent. This sample's table has some 66,000 distinct CDR3 sequences. Sequenced input: naive CXCR3- CD8+ T cells from blood. As to subset: CD45RO-CCR7+CD27+CD95- naive CD8+ T cells lacking CXCR3 (TNR3-). The chain joins TRBV11-2 to TRBJ2-1; TCRdb's assignment of TRBD1 cannot be checked, as there is no DNA. This clonotype was sampled from a human donor in good health. Some clones in this sample may be carry-over from other donors' samples. Here the CDR3 reads CASSSPGTGGNEQFF.